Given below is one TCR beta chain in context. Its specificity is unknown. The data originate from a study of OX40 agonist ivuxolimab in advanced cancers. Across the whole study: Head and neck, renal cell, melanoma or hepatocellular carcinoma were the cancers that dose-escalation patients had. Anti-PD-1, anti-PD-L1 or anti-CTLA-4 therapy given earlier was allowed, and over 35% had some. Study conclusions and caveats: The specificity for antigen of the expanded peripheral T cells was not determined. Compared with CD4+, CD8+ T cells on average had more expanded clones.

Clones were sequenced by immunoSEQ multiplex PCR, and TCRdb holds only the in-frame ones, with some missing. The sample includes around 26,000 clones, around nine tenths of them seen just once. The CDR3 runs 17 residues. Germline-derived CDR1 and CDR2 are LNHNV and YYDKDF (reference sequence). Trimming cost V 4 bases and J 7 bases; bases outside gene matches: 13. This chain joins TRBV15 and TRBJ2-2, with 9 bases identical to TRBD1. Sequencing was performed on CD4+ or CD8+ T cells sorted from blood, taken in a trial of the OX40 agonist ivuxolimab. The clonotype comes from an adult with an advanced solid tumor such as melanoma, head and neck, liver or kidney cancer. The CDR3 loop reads CATSTGQGIFLGGELFF. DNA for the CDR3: TGTGCCACCAGCACGGGACAGGGTATTTTTTTGGGCGGGGAGCTGTTTTTT. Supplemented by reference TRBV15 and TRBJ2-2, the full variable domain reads DAMVIQNPRYQVTQFGKPVTLSCSQTLNHNVMYWYQQKSSQAPKLLFHYYDKDFNNEADTPDNFQSRRPNTSFCFLDIRSPGLGDTAMYLCATSTGQGIFLGGELFFGEGSRLTVL.